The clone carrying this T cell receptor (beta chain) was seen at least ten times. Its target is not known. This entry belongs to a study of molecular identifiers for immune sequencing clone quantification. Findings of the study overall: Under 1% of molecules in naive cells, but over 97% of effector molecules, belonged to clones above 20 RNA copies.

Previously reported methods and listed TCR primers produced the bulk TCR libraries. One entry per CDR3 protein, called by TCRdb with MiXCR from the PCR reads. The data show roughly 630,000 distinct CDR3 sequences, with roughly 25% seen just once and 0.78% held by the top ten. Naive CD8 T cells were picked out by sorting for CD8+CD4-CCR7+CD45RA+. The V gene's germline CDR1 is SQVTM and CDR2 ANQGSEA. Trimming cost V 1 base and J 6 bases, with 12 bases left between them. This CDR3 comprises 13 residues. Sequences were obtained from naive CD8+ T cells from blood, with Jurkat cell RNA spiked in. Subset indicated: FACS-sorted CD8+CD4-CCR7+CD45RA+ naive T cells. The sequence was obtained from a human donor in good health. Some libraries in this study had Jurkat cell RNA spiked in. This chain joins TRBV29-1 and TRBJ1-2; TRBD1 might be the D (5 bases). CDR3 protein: CSVEGVRVDGYTF. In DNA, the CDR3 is TGCAGCGTTGAAGGAGTCAGGGTAGATGGCTACACCTTC.